The rows below give T cell receptor beta chains drawn from one sample of a study of OX40 agonist ivuxolimab in advanced cancers. Clones were sequenced by immunoSEQ multiplex PCR, and TCRdb holds only the in-frame ones, with some missing. The table records tens of thousands of clones, around 80% of them present only once. This specimen was CD4+ or CD8+ T cells sorted from blood, taken in a trial of the OX40 agonist ivuxolimab. These receptors originate from an adult with an advanced solid tumor such as melanoma, head and neck, liver or kidney cancer. Each CDR3 is given with its conserved first and last residue. Each record gives: J gene, D gene, clone size, V gene, CDR3 DNA, CDR3 protein. The D gene is left open where the match is weak. The size entry is marked missing in some rows and otherwise reads once, few, many or a size class.

TRBJ1-2 | TRBD1 | few | TRBV9 | TGTGCCAGCAGCGTAGCAGGGGGCGCGGACTATGGCTACACCTTC | CASSVAGGADYGYTF
TRBJ1-2 | NA | once | TRBV7-2 | TGTGCCAGCAGCTTAGGGTCGATGGGTTATGGCTACACCTTC | CASSLGSMGYGYTF
TRBJ2-3 | TRBD1 | few | TRBV5-6 | TGTGCCAGCAGCCCCCGCCTAGTACGGACAGGACGGGGATGGGGGCAGTATTTT | CASSPRLVRTGRGWGQYF
TRBJ1-2 | TRBD1 | NA | TRBV29-1 | TGCAGCGTGGACAGGGGTATACTCGGCTACACCTTC | CSVDRGILGYTF
TRBJ2-3 | TRBD2 | NA | TRBV4-2 | TGTGCCAGCAGCCAAGAGGCGAGCGGGGGCCCAGATACGCAGTATTTT | CASSQEASGGPDTQYF
TRBJ1-2 | NA | NA | TRBV6-6 | TGTGCCAGTAGTTACTCTCACTCGGGGGCTATGAATGGCTACACCTTC | CASSYSHSGAMNGYTF
TRBJ2-1 | TRBD2 | NA | TRBV7-9 | TGTGCCAGCAGCTTAGCAGCGGGGGGGCCGGTTGAGCAGTTCTTC | CASSLAAGGPVEQFF
TRBJ1-1 | NA | NA | TRBV6-5 | TGTGCCAGCCCTTTCCCGGGGCCTCAATCCCCAGAAGCTTTCTTT | CASPFPGPQSPEAFF
TRBJ1-3 | NA | NA | TRBV9 | TGTGCCAGCAGCGTAGAACCCGCCTCTGGAAACACCATATATTTT | CASSVEPASGNTIYF
TRBJ2-5 | TRBD2 | NA | TRBV28 | TGTGCCAGCAGTAGCGGGGGGGCTCTGGAGACCCAGTACTTC | CASSSGGALETQYF
TRBJ1-1 | TRBD1 | NA | TRBV6-5 | TGTGCCAGCAATAAACAGGGGAAGTTAGAAGCTTTCTTT | CASNKQGKLEAFF
TRBJ2-3 | NA | few | TRBV5-1 | TGCGCCAGCAGCCAGGAAATGGGGGTCACAGATACGCAGTATTTT | CASSQEMGVTDTQYF
TRBJ1-5 | NA | few | TRBV19 | TGTGCCAGTGGTGGGGGCCCCGAATTGCCCCAGCATTTT | CASGGGPELPQHF
TRBJ1-2 | NA | once | TRBV5-8 | TGTGCCAGCAGAGAGTATAAACTTCCCTATGGCTACACCTTC | CASREYKLPYGYTF
TRBJ2-5 | NA | NA | TRBV6-5 | TGTGCCAGCAGTTACTCGGGGAACTCACCGGAGGTGACCCAGTACTTC | CASSYSGNSPEVTQYF
TRBJ2-1 | NA | NA | TRBV4-1 | TGCGCCAGCAGCCCCCTAATAAATGGACGGAATGAGCAGTTCTTC | CASSPLINGRNEQFF
TRBJ2-7 | NA | NA | TRBV27 | TGTGCCAGCAGTCACGGAGCGAGCAATTACGAGCAGTACTTC | CASSHGASNYEQYF
TRBJ2-2 | NA | NA | TRBV7-9 | TGTGCCAGCAGCCCAGCCAGGAGGACCACCGGGGAGCTGTTTTTT | CASSPARRTTGELFF
TRBJ2-5 | NA | NA | TRBV13 | TGTGCCAGCAGCCCAGAGATGGGAGAGACCCAGTACTTC | CASSPEMGETQYF
TRBJ2-6 | NA | NA | TRBV7-2 | TGTGCCAGCAGCTTAGGGTTCTCTGGGGCCAACGTCCTGACTTTC | CASSLGFSGANVLTF
TRBJ1-2 | NA | NA | TRBV28 | TGTGCCAGCAGTTATGGGGCAGGGTTCTATGGCTACACCTTC | CASSYGAGFYGYTF
TRBJ1-1 | NA | medium-sized | TRBV2 | TGTGCCAGCAGGCAGGGGCTTACTGAAGCTTTCTTT | CASRQGLTEAFF
TRBJ2-5 | NA | NA | TRBV9 | TGTGCCAGCAGCGCACAGGTGGGGGGTTCAGAGACCCAGTACTTC | CASSAQVGGSETQYF
TRBJ1-4 | NA | once | TRBV19 | TGTGCCAGTAGTATTCCGGGGCAGCTAAATAATGAAAAACTGTTTTTT | CASSIPGQLNNEKLFF
TRBJ2-4 | NA | NA | TRBV2 | TGTGCCAGCAGTGGCCGTGGGAACATTCAGTACTTC | CASSGRGNIQYF
TRBJ1-6 | NA | NA | TRBV6-1 | TGTGCCAGCAGTGATTTAGGCCGCGCGAATTCACCCCTCCACTTT | CASSDLGRANSPLHF
TRBJ1-1 | NA | NA | TRBV6-4 | TGTGCCAGCAGTGATAACGGGAACACTGAAGCTTTCTTT | CASSDNGNTEAFF
TRBJ2-1 | NA | NA | TRBV15 | TGTGCCACCAGCAGAGATCATCCGCGTGTAAGCTCCTACAATGAGCAGTTCTTC | CATSRDHPRVSSYNEQFF
TRBJ1-5 | NA | few | TRBV28 | TGTGCCAGCAACCACCGGGGAGTTTCAGGTCAGCCCCAGCATTTT | CASNHRGVSGQPQHF
TRBJ1-1 | TRBD1 | NA | TRBV2 | TGTGCCAGCAGGACGGACAGGAGTGGCACTGAAGCTTTCTTT | CASRTDRSGTEAFF
TRBJ1-5 | NA | NA | TRBV15 | TGTGCCACCAGCAGGGGCCCGGGACGGGGAAACAATCAGCCCCAGCATTTT | CATSRGPGRGNNQPQHF
TRBJ2-7 | NA | NA | TRBV6-6 | TGTGCCAGCGTAGGGAACTCCTACGAGCAGTACTTC | CASVGNSYEQYF
TRBJ2-3 | NA | few | TRBV19 | TGTGCCAGTAGTGTCGGGAGAGATACGCAGTATTTT | CASSVGRDTQYF
TRBJ1-1 | NA | NA | TRBV6-1 | TGTGCCAGCAGCGACCCTCGGGGGGGGGCGAATGAAGCTTTCTTT | CASSDPRGGANEAFF
TRBJ1-5 | NA | NA | TRBV6-5 | TGTGCCAGCAGCTGGAGAAAGGACAGCAATCAGCCCCAGCATTTT | CASSWRKDSNQPQHF
TRBJ2-7 | NA | NA | TRBV6-1 | TGTGCCAGCAGTGTGGGACACCTCTACTACGAGCAGTACTTC | CASSVGHLYYEQYF
TRBJ2-7 | NA | few | TRBV27 | TGTGCCAGCAGTTTGTGGGCGAGAGACGAGCAGTACTTC | CASSLWARDEQYF
TRBJ1-1 | NA | NA | TRBV6-5 | TGTGCCAGCAGTTACTATAGGGTATATGTCACTGAAGCTTTCTTT | CASSYYRVYVTEAFF
TRBJ2-3 | NA | NA | TRBV7-2 | TGTGCCAGCAGCCAAATCGCCAGGGGTAGAGATACGCAGTATTTT | CASSQIARGRDTQYF
TRBJ1-4 | TRBD1 | NA | TRBV25-1 | TGTGCCAGCAGTGCACACAGGGGGCAGAATGAAAAACTGTTTTTT | CASSAHRGQNEKLFF
TRBJ2-1 | TRBD1 | once | TRBV7-9 | TGTGCCAGCAGCTTGGCAGGGGGCGTACATGAGCAGTTCTTC | CASSLAGGVHEQFF
TRBJ2-7 | TRBD1 | NA | TRBV4-1 | TGCGCCAGCAGCCAACAGGGGGACAGAACCTACGAGCAGTACTTC | CASSQQGDRTYEQYF
TRBJ2-3 | NA | NA | TRBV30 | TGTGCCTGGAGGACAGCTAGCACAGATACGCAGTATTTT | CAWRTASTDTQYF
TRBJ2-7 | NA | NA | TRBV30 | TGTGCCTGGAGTGTTGGGAGCTCCTACGAGCAGTACTTC | CAWSVGSSYEQYF
TRBJ1-4 | NA | NA | TRBV4-1 | TGCGCCAGCAGCCAGAACGGCCGAAATGAAAAACTGTTTTTT | CASSQNGRNEKLFF
TRBJ1-5 | NA | NA | TRBV6-5 | TGTGCCAGCAGCGACATAGGCGGCAATCAGCCCCAGCATTTT | CASSDIGGNQPQHF
TRBJ1-2 | NA | once | TRBV5-1 | TGCGCCAGCAGTCCCTCATACCGGGACGAAAAGACCTTC | CASSPSYRDEKTF
TRBJ1-6 | NA | NA | TRBV4-1 | TGCGCCAGCAGCCAAGAGGGGAAGGGGAGGGGACCCCTCCACTTT | CASSQEGKGRGPLHF
TRBJ1-2 | TRBD1 | NA | TRBV7-9 | TGTGCCAGCAGCTTAAACCCGGCGACAGGGTATGGCTACACCTTC | CASSLNPATGYGYTF
TRBJ2-3 | TRBD1 | NA | TRBV19 | TGTGCCAGTAGTATTAGGGACAGTTCAGATACGCAGTATTTT | CASSIRDSSDTQYF
TRBJ2-5 | TRBD1 | once | TRBV28 | TGTGCCAGCAGTTTCCCGAGGGACAGGGGGACCCAGTACTTC | CASSFPRDRGTQYF
TRBJ1-6 | NA | few | TRBV6-4 | TGTGCCAGCAGTGCAGAAGATGCTTCACCCCTCCACTTT | CASSAEDASPLHF
TRBJ1-4 | NA | few | TRBV5-6 | TGTGCCAGCAGCGCCTTGGGGTCCCGAGAAGAACTGTTTTTT | CASSALGSREELFF
TRBJ1-2 | NA | once | TRBV19 | TGTGCCAGTAGTATAGAGGGGAGCTATGGCTACACCTTC | CASSIEGSYGYTF
TRBJ2-1 | NA | NA | TRBV5-4 | TGTGCCAGCAGCTTGGCCGGGGCGGCATCCTACAATGAGCAGTTCTTC | CASSLAGAASYNEQFF
TRBJ1-5 | NA | NA | TRBV18 | TGTGCCAGCTCACTGCAACGAGACCATCAGCCCCAGCATTTT | CASSLQRDHQPQHF
TRBJ1-2 | NA | once | TRBV7-2 | TGTGCCAGCAGCTTAGAACGGATTAACTATGGCTACACCTTC | CASSLERINYGYTF